A selection of T cell receptor beta chains follows, all from one sample in a study of blood T cell repertoires in COVID-19. Profiled with immunoSEQ multiplex PCR; TCRdb holds only in-frame clones, not every one. The sample lists over 95,000 clones; 85% to 90% were seen once. The sample consisted of peripheral blood. All receptors derive from a human donor with acute or convalescent COVID-19. The donor label of this sample is uncertain. CDR3s leave out the opening cysteine and the closing phenylalanine or tryptophan. D genes are given only for firm matches.

>TRBV6-6|NA
ASSRDTDNSPLH
>TRBV7-8|NA
ASSSMQGLEAF
>TRBV5-6|NA
ASNTRVLNNVLT
>TRBV28|NA
ASSHPDYRQETQY
>TRBV5-1|TRBD2
ASSAGLAGFNEQF
>TRBV28|NA
ASSLYQRLAF
>TRBV28|NA
ASSLSGREH
>TRBV28|TRBD1
ASSQTGGSGANVLT
>TRBV28|NA
ASRVAGEQPQH
>TRBV20-1|NA
SAIEGRGNQPQH
>TRBV9|NA
ASSVGSRPTDTQY
>TRBV7-2|TRBD2
ASSLAGRVSYEQY
>TRBV10-3|TRBD1
AISDPGREGTGNTGELF
>TRBV24-1|TRBD1
ATSASGQGLTEAF
>TRBV6-1|NA
ASSDSGDSQF
>TRBV9|NA
ASSGRGIYRDTIY
>TRBV10-3|NA
AIRRQVRNTEAF
>TRBV3-1/TRBV3-2|TRBD1
ASSRNRGEAF
>TRBV28|NA
ASSFDLGRGAF
>TRBV7-2|NA
ASSSTRGRGSYNEQF
>TRBV18|NA
ASSPPAVQRTDTQY
>TRBV30|NA
AWSEWRWAEAF
>TRBV28|TRBD1
ASSGQGAGYTEAF
>TRBV6-2/TRBV6-3|NA
ASSASGTDLEQY
>TRBV4-1|NA
ASSQVVSWASEAF
>TRBV7-2|NA
ASSAEARYEAF
>TRBV7-9|NA
ASSQRMDSREAF
>TRBV3-1/TRBV3-2|NA
ASTPGAGGANVLT
>TRBV18|TRBD2
ASSPPTSGQETQY
>TRBV19|TRBD1
ASRRQGAWDQPQH
>TRBV7-9|NA
ASSSQYYSGNTIY
>TRBV7-9|TRBD1
ASSPGTGQETQY
>TRBV7-8|TRBD1
ASSLFPTGPIYEQY
>TRBV7-8|TRBD1
ASSLRTGYGYT
>TRBV19|NA
ASSQASNQPQH
>TRBV15|NA
ATSRAGSLNTEAF
>TRBV7-9|NA
ASSPDGEPSRGYT
>TRBV7-2|TRBD1
ASSSDRGTGELF
>TRBV2|NA
ASSEQEINQPQH
>TRBV19|NA
ASSIVQGSSYEQY
>TRBV7-9|TRBD2
ASSSGLAVNNEQF